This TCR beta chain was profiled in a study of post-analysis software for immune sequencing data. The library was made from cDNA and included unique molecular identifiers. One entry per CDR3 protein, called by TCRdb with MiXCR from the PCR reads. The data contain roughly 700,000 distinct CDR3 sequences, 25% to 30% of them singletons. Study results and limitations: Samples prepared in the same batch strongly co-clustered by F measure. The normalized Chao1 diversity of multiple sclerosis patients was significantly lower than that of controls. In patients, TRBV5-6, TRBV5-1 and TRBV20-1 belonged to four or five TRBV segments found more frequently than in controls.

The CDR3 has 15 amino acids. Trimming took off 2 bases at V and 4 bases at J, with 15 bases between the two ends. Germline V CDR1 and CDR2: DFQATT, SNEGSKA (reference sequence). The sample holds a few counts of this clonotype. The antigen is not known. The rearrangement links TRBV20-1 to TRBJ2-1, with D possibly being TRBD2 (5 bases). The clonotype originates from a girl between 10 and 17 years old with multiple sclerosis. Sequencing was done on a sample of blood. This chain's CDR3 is CSARPPGSIYNEQFF. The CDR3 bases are TGCAGTGCTAGACCACCGGGATCCATATACAATGAGCAGTTCTTC.